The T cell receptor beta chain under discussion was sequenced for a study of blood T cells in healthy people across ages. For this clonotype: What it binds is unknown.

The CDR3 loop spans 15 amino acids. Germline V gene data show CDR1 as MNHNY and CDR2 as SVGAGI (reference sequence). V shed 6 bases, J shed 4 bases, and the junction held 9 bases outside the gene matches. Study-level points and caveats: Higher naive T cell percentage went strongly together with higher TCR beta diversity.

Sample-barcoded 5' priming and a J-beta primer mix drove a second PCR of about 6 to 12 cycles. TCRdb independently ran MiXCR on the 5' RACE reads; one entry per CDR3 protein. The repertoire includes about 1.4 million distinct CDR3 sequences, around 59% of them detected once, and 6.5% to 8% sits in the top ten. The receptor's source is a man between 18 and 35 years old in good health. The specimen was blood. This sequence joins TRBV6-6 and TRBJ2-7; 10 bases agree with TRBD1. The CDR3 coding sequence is TGTGCCAGCAGAGGCGGGACAGGGGAACCTTACGAGCAGTACTTC. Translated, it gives CASRGGTGEPYEQYF.